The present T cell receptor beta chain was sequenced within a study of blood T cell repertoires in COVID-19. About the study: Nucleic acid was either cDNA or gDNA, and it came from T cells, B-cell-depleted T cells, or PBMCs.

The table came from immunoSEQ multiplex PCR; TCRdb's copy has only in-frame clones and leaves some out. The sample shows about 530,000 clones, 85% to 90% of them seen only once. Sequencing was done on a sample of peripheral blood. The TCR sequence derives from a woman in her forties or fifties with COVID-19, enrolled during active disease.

This CDR3 reads CASSTTGAPTGELFF. The CDR3 DNA reads TGTGCCAGTAGTACTACAGGGGCCCCAACCGGGGAGCTGTTTTTT. This chain connects TRBV19 to TRBJ2-2; 7 positions agree with TRBD1. Unmatched junction bases numbered 7, after V lost 4 bases and J lost 5 bases. This CDR3 spans 15 amino acids. Per germline, CDR1 LNHDA and CDR2 SQIVND (reference sequence). The full variable domain, rest sourced from reference TRBV19 and TRBJ2-2, is DGGITQSPKYLFRKEGQNVTLSCEQNLNHDAMYWYRQDPGQGLRLIYYSQIVNDFQKGDIAEGYSVSREKKESFPLTVTSAQKNPTAFYLCASSTTGAPTGELFFGEGSRLTVL.